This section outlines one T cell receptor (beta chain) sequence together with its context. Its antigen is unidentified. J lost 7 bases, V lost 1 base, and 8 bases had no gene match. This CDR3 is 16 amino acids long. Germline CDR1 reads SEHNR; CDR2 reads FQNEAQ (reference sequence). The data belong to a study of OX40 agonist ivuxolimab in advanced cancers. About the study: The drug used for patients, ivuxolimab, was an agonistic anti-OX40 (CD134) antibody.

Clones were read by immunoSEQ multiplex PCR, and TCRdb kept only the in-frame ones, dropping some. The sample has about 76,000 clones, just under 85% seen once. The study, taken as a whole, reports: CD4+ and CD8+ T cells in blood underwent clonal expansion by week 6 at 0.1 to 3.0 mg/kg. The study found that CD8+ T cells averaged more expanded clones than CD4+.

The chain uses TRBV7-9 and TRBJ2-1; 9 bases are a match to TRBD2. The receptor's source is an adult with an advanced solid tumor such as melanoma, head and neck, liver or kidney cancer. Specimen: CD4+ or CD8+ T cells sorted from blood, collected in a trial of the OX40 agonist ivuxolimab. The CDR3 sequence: CASSLGGGRAFNEQFF. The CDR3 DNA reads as TGTGCCAGCAGCTTAGGCGGCGGGAGGGCCTTTAATGAGCAGTTCTTC.